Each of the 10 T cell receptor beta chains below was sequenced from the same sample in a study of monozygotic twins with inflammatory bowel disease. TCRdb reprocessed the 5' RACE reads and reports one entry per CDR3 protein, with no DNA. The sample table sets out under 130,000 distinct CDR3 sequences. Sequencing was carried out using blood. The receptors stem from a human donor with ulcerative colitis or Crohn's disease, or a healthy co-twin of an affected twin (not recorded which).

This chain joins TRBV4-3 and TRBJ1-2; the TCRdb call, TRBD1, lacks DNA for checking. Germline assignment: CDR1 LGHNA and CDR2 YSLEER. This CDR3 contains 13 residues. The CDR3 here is CASRRTGDYGYTF.

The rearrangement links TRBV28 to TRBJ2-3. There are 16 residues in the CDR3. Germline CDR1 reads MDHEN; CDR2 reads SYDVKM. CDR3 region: CASRGFMGSDIGTQYF.

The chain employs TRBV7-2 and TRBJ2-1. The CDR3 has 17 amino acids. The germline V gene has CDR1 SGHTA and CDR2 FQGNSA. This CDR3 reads CASSLLGLASSYNEQFF. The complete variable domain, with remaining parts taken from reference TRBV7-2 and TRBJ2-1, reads GAGVSQSPSNKVTEKGKDVELRCDPISGHTALYWYRQSLGQGLEFLIYFQGNSAPDKSGLPSDRFSAERTGGSVSTLTIQRTQQEDSAVYLCASSLLGLASSYNEQFFGPGTRLTVL.

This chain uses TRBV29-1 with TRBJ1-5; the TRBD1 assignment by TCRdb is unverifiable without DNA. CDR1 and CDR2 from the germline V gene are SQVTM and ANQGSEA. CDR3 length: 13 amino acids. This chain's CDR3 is CSVRGGSNQPQHF.

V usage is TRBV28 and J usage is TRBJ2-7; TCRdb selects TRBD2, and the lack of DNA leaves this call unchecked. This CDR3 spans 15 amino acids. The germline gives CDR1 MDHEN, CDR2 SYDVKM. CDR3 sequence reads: CASYRSGNPSYEQYF.

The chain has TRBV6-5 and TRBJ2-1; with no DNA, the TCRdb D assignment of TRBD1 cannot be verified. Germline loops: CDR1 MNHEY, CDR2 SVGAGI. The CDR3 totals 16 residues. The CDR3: CASTREQARGYNEQFF.

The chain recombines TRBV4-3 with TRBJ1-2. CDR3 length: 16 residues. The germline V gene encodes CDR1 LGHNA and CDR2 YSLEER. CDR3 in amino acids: CASSQQRGLQNYGYTF.

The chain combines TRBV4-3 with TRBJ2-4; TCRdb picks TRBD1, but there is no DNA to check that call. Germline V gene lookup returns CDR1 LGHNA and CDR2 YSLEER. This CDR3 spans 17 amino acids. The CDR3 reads CASSQDRQGVHKNIQYF.

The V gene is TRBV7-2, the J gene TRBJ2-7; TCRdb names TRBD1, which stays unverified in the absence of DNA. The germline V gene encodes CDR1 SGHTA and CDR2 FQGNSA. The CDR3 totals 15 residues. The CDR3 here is CASSSAGPASYEQYF.

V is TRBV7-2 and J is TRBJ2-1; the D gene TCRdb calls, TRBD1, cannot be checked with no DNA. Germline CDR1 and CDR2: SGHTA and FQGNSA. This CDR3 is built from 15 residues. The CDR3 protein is CASSGTGSSYNEQFF.